The entry below describes one TCR beta chain. Its antigen is undetermined. This record comes from a study of T cell responses to AZD1222 COVID-19 vaccine. Study-wide results and caveats: Within unmutated variant regions lay the reported targets of nearly half of spike-specific TCRs.

Some clones are missing from TCRdb's copy, which holds only in-frame ones; the method was immunoSEQ multiplex PCR. The sample holds 110,000 or so clones; 70% to 90% are singletons and the top ten take about 4.6%. The CDR3 length is 14 residues. The germline gives CDR1 MNHNS, CDR2 SASEGT. With 2 bases removed from V and 0 bases from J, the gap between germline ends came to 8 bases. This chain links TRBV6-1 with TRBJ2-7; no clear D. The source of this sequence is an adult who received the AZD1222 COVID-19 vaccine. The material sequenced was peripheral blood, taken 28 days after the second AZD1222 dose. CDR3 nucleotides: TGTGCCAGCAGTGAATGGCGGAGCTCCTACGAGCAGTACTTC. As protein: CASSEWRSSYEQYF.